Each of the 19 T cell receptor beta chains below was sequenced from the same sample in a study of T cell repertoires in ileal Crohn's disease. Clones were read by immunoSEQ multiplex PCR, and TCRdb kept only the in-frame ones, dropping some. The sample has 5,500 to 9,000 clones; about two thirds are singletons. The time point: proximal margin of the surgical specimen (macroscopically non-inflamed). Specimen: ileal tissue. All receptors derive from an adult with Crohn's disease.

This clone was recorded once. In DNA form, the CDR3 reads TGTGCCAGCAGCTTGGACGCGAACACCGGGGAGCTGTTTTTT. Translated: CASSLDANTGELFF. The V gene is TRBV5-4, the J gene TRBJ2-2; D gene ambiguous. CDR3 length: 14 residues. The germline CDR1 and CDR2 sequences are SGHNT and YYREEE (reference sequence). Trimming took off 0 bases at V and 0 bases at J, with 3 bases between the two ends.

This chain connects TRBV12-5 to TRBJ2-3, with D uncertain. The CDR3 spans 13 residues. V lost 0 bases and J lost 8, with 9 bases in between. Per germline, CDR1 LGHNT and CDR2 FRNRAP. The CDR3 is CASGLVEAGTQYF. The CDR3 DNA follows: TGTGCTAGTGGTTTGGTAGAGGCAGGTACGCAGTATTTT.

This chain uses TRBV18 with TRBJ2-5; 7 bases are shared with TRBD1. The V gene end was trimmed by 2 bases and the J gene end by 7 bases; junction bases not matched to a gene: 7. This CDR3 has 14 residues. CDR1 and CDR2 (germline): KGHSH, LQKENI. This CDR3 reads CASSPGQAQGTQYF. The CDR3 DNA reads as TGTGCCAGCTCACCAGGACAGGCCCAGGGGACCCAGTACTTC.

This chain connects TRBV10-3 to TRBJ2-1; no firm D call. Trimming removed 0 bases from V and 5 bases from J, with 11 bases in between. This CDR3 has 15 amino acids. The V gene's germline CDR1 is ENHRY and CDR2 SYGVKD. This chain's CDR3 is CAISESRQDNNEQFF. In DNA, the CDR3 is TGTGCCATCAGTGAGTCGCGACAAGATAACAATGAGCAGTTCTTC.

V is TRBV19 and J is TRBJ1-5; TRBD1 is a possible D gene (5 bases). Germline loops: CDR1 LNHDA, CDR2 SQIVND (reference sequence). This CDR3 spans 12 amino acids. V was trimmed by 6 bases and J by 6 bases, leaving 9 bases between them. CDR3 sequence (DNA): TGTGCCAGTAGCCCAGGGAGTCAGCCCCAGCATTTT. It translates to CASSPGSQPQHF. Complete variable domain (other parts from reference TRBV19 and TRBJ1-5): DGGITQSPKYLFRKEGQNVTLSCEQNLNHDAMYWYRQDPGQGLRLIYYSQIVNDFQKGDIAEGYSVSREKKESFPLTVTSAQKNPTAFYLCASSPGSQPQHFGDGTRLSIL.

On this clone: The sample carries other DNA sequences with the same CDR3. This CDR3 is CASSLDGGTKNIQYF. DNA of the CDR3: TGCGCCAGCAGCTTGGATGGGGGAACCAAAAACATTCAGTACTTC. This chain connects TRBV5-1 to TRBJ2-4; the D call may be TRBD1 or TRBD2 (5 bases each). The CDR3 spans 15 residues. Trimming left V 0 bases short and J 2 bases short, with 9 bases between. From germline, CDR1 is SGHRS and CDR2 YFSETQ.

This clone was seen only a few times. CDR3 coding DNA: TGTGCCAGCAGTCTCATGGGACTCTACGAGCAGTACTTC. Its protein product is CASSLMGLYEQYF. The chain employs TRBV11-2 and TRBJ2-7; D possibly corresponds to TRBD2 (6 bases). The CDR3 is 13 residues long. Looked up from germline, CDR1 is SGHAT and CDR2 is FQNNGV. Deletions cut 6 bases from V and 3 bases from J, with 12 bases between.

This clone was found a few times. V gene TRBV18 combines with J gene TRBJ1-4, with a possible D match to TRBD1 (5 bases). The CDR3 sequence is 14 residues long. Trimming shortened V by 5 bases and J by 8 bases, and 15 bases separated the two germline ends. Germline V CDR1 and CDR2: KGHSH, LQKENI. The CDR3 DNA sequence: TGTGCCAGCTCAAGGGGCAGGGCTGGAGAAAAACTGTTTTTT. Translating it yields CASSRGRAGEKLFF.

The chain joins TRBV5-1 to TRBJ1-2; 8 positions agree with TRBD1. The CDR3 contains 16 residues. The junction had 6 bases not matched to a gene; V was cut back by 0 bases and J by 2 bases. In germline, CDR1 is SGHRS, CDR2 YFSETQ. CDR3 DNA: TGCGCCAGCAGCTTGGCGGACAGGGTTGTGAACTATGGCTACACCTTC. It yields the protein CASSLADRVVNYGYTF.

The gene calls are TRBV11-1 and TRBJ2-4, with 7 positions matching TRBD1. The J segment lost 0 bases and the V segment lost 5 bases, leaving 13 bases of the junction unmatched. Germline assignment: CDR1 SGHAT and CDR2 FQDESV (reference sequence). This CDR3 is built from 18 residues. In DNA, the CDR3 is TGTGCCAGCAGCCCGACTCTACAGGGGTACAGAGCCAAAAACATTCAGTACTTC. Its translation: CASSPTLQGYRAKNIQYF.

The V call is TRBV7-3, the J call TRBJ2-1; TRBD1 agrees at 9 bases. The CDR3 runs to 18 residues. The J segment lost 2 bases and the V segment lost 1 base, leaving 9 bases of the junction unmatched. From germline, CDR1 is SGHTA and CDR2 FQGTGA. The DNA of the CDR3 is TGTGCCAGCAGCTTAAAAGGCCCGGGACAGGGAGCCTACAATGAGCAGTTCTTC. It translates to CASSLKGPGQGAYNEQFF.

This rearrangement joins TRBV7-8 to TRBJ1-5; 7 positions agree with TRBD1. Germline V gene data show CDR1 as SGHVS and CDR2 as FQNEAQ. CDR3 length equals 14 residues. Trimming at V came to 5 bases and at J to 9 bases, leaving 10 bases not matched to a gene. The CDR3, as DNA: TGTGCCAGCAGCACGAGGGACAGCGATGGGCCCCAGCATTTT. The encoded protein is CASSTRDSDGPQHF.

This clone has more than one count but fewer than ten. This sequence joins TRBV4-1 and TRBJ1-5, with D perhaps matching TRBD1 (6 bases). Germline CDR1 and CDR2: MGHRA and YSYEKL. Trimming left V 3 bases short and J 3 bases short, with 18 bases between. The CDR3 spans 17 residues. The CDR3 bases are TGCGCCAGCAGCCAGAACCAGGGGTTGGGTGACAATCAGCCCCAGCATTTT. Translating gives CASSQNQGLGDNQPQHF.

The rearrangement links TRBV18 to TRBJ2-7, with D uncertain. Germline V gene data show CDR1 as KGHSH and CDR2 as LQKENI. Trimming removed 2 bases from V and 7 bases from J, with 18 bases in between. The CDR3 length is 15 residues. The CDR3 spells CASSPGGSGASEQYF. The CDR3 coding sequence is TGTGCCAGCTCACCAGGTGGCAGTGGAGCCTCGGAGCAGTACTTC.

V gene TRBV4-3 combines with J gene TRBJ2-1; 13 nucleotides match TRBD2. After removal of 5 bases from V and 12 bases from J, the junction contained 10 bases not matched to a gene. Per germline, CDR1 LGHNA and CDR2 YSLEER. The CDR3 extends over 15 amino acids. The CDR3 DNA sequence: TGCGCCAGCAGCACACGGACTAGCGGGAGTTTAAGGCAGTTCTTC. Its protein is CASSTRTSGSLRQFF.

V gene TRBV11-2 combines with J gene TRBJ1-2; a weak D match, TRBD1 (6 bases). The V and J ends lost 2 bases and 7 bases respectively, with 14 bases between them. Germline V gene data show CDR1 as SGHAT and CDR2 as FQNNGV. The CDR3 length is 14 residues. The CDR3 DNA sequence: TGTGCCAGCAGCTTATCTACAGGGTACTTTGGCTACACCTTC. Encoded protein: CASSLSTGYFGYTF.

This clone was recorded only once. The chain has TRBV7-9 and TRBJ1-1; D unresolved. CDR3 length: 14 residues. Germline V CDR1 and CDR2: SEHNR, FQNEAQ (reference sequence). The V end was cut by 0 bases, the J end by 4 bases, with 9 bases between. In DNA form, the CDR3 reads TGTGCCAGCAGCTTAGCAGGGTGGTCCACTGAAGCTTTCTTT. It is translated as CASSLAGWSTEAFF.

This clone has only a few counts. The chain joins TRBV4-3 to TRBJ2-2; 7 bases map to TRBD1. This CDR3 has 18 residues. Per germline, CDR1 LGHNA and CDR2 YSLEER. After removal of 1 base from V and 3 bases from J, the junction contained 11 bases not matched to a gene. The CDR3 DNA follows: TGCGCCAGCAGCCAAGTCCTTCTCAGGGGGACCTACACCGGGGAGCTGTTTTTT. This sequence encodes CASSQVLLRGTYTGELFF.

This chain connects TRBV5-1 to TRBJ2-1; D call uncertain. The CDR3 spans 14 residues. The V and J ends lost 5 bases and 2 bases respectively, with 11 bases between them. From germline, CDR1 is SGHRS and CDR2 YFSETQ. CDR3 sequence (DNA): TGCGCCAGCAGAACGTCCTCTACCTACAATGAGCAGTTCTTC. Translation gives CASRTSSTYNEQFF.